This T cell receptor beta chain comes out of a study of identical twins (dated by TCRdb to 2016 to 2017). Turning to the overall study: To test whether fetal clonotypes persist, this study deep-sequenced TCR alpha and beta repertoires from monozygotic twins, from unrelated adults of various ages, and from cord blood. To rule out contamination, the twin experiments were replicated at different times with different library preparation protocols. Broad study findings and their caveats: Because the same donors could not be followed over many years, the conclusions depended on cross-sectional statistical analysis. In monozygotic twins, out-of-frame TCR alpha sharing was systematically underestimated by recombination models, although the models agreed with sharing between unrelated individuals. In beta out-of-frame sequences, excess twin sharing was weaker, because having fewer shared sequences lowered the signal-to-noise ratio. Compared with coincidental sharing between unrelated individuals, out-of-frame TCR alpha sequences shared between twins had an excess of sequences with low generation probability. Invariant T cells such as MAIT and iNKT could partly confound zero-insertion analyses, though diverse VJ usage argued against this for most clonotypes. Fewer insertions were carried by abundant cord blood beta clonotypes, a similar but weaker trend appeared in young adult naive repertoires, and no such trend appeared in memory repertoires.

This clonotype was seen repeatedly, ten times or more. Its antigen is still unknown. No base qualities exist here, and no much larger clone lies one base off it. Libraries were constructed by 5' RACE. The run used an Illumina HiSeq 2000. A universal primer binding site was added through template switching, and the final cDNA carried a unique molecular identifier so that TCR cDNA molecules could be counted accurately. Specific primers in the conserved constant-segment region were used to synthesize first-strand cDNA for TCR alpha and beta chains. Each cDNA library was double barcoded, with a SMART-Mk sample barcode plus Illumina barcodes, to control for contamination. TruSeq adapter sequences along with Illumina sample barcodes were introduced in two successive PCR steps. Sequencing of the TCR alpha and beta cDNA libraries was done on the Illumina HiSeq platform using custom primers. The authors processed their data as follows. Raw reads were processed with MiGEC to extract unique molecular identifiers, and MiXCR was used to determine CDR3 positions. For each individual, recombination models were inferred using an EM algorithm with the repgenHMM and IGoR tools. The tcR package in R was used for shared clonotype analysis, with sharing normalized by the product of cloneset sizes. Out-of-frame nonproductive sequences were analyzed to study raw recombination free of thymic and clonal selection effects. TCRdb reanalyzed the raw reads on its own, using fastp at Q25 for trimming and MiXCR for clone calling, and kept in-frame beta chains. All rows with the same CDR3 protein become a single entry with the most common DNA and genes. What appears here as the V and J calls and clone size reflects TCRdb's work, not the paper's. In all, the sample holds some 1,700,000 distinct CDR3 sequences, and roughly 35% of those were seen once. The top ten clonotypes cover approximately 0.29% of the sample.

CDR1 and CDR2 are read off the germline V gene (reference sequence) as DFQATT and SNEGSKA. Counted from cysteine to phenylalanine, this CDR3 has 12 amino acids. CDR3 DNA only is kept here, 36 bases in frame from base 1. The junction carries 9 bases between V and J, which are trimmed by 3 bases and 3 bases respectively. Every donor in the study was a healthy Caucasian. Specimen: cord blood. The rearrangement joined TRBV20-1 to TRBJ2-7; TRBD1 is a possible D gene, resting on 6 matching bases. The source of this sequence is a newborn girl in good health. The CDR3 loop reads CSASGDNYEQYF. The sequenced DNA is TGCAGTGCTAGCGGGGACAACTACGAGCAGTACTTC.